A single sample is the source of the 2 T cell receptor beta chains below, sequenced in a study of T-cell reconstitution after alpha-beta-depleted transplantation in children. For TCRbeta, the library was prepared with unique molecular identifiers. Via MiXCR, TCRdb re-called the PCR reads, giving one row per CDR3 protein. The table includes tens of thousands of distinct CDR3 sequences, around 18% detected once. Sample: PBMCs, mostly from graft donor cells, taken 360 days after TCRalphabeta/CD19-depleted stem cell transplant. The receptors shown here come from a male patient under 10 years old who had a stem cell transplant for acute lymphoblastic leukemia, so the T cells may come from the graft donor.

This clonotype showed up just a few times. The chain has TRBV12-3 or TRBV12-4 and TRBJ2-7; 9 nucleotides line up with TRBD2. This CDR3 is built from 14 residues. Unmatched junction bases numbered 5, after V lost 6 bases and J lost 2 bases. CDR3 nucleotides: TGTGCCAGCAGCACTAGCGGGCGTACCTACGAGCAGTACTTC. Amino acid sequence: CASSTSGRTYEQYF.

This clonotype has a count of ten or more. This sequence joins TRBV4-2 and TRBJ1-5; a weak D match, TRBD1 (5 bases). Trimming stripped 0 bases from V and 6 bases from J, with 18 bases between. The CDR3 totals 17 residues. CDR1 and CDR2 from the germline V gene are LGHNA and YNFKEQ. CDR3 loop: CASSQDKMGDASQPQHF. The CDR3 DNA reads TGTGCCAGCAGCCAAGATAAAATGGGGGACGCAAGTCAGCCCCAGCATTTT.